This entry features one TCR beta chain sequence. Its antigen is still unknown. The length of the CDR3 is 14 residues. In germline, CDR1 is SGHNT, CDR2 YYREEE (reference sequence). Trimming took 0 bases from V and 12 from J; bases not matched to a gene: 12. The data belong to a study of Ad26.COV2.S vaccination and SARS-CoV-2 variants. Study summary: Administration of Ad26.COV2.S was intramuscular, either once or twice 56 days apart.

Treatment noted: roughly 18 received Ad26.COV2.S at low or high dose, single or two shots; several received placebo; per-sample allocation not given. Day 63 after the first injection of vaccine or placebo was the sampling time. This Boston cohort included adults aged 18-55 years. Some clones are missing from TCRdb's copy, which holds only in-frame ones; the method was immunoSEQ multiplex PCR. The sample includes approximately 360,000 clones, approximately 83% of them seen just once. Whole-study findings and limits: The breadth of spike-specific CD8+ and CD4+ T cell responses after vaccination was reportedly substantial.

Source: peripheral blood, taken in a trial of Ad26.COV2.S vaccine versus placebo. This rearrangement joins TRBV5-4 to TRBJ2-7; TRBD2 matches at 7 bases. This receptor was identified in a person aged 18 to 59 who received the Ad26.COV2.S COVID-19 vaccine or a placebo. CDR3 nucleotides: TGTGCCAGCAGCTTGGCCGGGGGGACGGTTCGAGGGTACTTC. Encoded protein: CASSLAGGTVRGYF.